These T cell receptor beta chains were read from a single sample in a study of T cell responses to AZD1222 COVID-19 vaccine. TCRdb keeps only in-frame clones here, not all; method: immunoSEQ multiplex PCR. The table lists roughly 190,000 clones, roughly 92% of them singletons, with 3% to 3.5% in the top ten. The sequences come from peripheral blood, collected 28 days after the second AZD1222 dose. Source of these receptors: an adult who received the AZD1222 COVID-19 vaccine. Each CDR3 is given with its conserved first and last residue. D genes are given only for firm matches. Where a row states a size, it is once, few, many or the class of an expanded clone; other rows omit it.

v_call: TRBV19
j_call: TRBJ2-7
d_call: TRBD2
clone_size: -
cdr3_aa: CASRSPAGVFPYEQYF
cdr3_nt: TGTGCCAGTAGATCACCAGCGGGAGTATTCCCCTACGAGCAGTACTTC

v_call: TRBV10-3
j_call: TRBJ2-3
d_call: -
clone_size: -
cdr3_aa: CAISESGFGADTQYF
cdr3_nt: TGTGCCATCAGTGAGTCGGGCTTCGGGGCAGATACGCAGTATTTT

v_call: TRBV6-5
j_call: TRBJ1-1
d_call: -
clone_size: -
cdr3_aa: CASSLRGNTEAFF
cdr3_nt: TGTGCCAGCAGTCTACGGGGGAACACTGAAGCTTTCTTT

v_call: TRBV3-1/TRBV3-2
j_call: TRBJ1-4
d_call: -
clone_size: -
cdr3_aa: CASSQEGAGEKLFF
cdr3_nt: TGTGCCAGCAGCCAAGAGGGGGCGGGAGAAAAACTGTTTTTT

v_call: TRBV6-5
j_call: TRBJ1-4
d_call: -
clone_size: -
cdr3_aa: CASSIQPLEEKLFF
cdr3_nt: TGTGCCAGCTCGATACAGCCCCTGGAGGAAAAACTGTTTTTT

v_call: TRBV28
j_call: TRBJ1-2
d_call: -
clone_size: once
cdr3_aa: CASSLGYGRTLGGGNGYTF
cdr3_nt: TGTGCCAGCAGTTTAGGTTACGGCAGGACTTTAGGAGGGGGAAATGGCTACACCTTC

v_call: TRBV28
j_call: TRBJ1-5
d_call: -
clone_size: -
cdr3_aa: CASSLVPNQPQHF
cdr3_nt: TGTGCCAGCAGTTTGGTTCCCAATCAGCCCCAGCATTTT

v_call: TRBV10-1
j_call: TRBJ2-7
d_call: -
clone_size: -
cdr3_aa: CASSDMDEQYF
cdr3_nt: TGCGCCAGCAGTGATATGGACGAGCAGTACTTC

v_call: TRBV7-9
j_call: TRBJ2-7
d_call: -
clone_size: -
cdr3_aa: CASEGQPAYEQYF
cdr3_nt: TGTGCCAGCGAAGGACAGCCAGCCTACGAGCAGTACTTC

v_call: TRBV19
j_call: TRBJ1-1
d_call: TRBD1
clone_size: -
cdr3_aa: CASSIEGQTNTKAFF
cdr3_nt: TGTGCCAGTAGTATAGAGGGACAGACGAACACTAAAGCTTTCTTT

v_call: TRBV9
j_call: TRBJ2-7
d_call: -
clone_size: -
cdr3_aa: CASSSGTPLSYEQYF
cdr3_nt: TGTGCCAGCAGCTCCGGGACACCTCTCTCCTACGAGCAGTACTTC

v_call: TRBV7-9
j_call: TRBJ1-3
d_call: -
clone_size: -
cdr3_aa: CASSLGGWDTIYF
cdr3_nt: TGTGCCAGCAGCTTAGGAGGTTGGGACACCATATATTTT

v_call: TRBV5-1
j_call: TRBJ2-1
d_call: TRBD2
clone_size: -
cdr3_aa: CASSSRGDHLSEQFF
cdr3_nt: TGCGCCAGCAGCTCCCGGGGGGATCATCTCAGTGAGCAGTTCTTC

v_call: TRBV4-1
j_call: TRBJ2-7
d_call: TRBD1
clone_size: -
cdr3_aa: CASTPRQGLHEQYF
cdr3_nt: TGCGCCAGCACCCCAAGACAGGGATTGCACGAGCAGTACTTC

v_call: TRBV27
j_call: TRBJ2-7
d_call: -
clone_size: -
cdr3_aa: CASSPSGGLDSAQYF
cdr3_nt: TGTGCCAGCAGTCCGTCAGGGGGACTAGATTCAGCGCAGTACTTC

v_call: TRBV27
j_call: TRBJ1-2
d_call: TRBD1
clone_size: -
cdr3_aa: CASRTGGVGYTF
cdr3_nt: TGTGCCAGCAGAACAGGGGGCGTTGGCTACACCTTC

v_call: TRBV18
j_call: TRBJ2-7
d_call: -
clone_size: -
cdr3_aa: CASSNSGTGTYEQYF
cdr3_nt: TGTGCCAGCTCAAACTCCGGGACCGGAACCTACGAGCAGTACTTC

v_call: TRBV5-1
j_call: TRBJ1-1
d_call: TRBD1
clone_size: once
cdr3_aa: CASSSGTGGTEAFF
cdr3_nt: TGCGCCAGCAGCTCCGGGACAGGTGGCACTGAAGCTTTCTTT

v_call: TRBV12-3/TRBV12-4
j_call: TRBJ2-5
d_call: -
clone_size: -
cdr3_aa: CASSYYGETQYF
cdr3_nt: TGTGCCAGCAGTTACTACGGAGAGACCCAGTACTTC

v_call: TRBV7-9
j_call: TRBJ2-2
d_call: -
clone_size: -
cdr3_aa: CAGRRGAATGELFF
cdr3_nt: TGTGCCGGAAGAAGGGGGGCTGCCACCGGGGAGCTGTTTTTT

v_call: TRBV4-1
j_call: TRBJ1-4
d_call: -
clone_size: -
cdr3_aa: CASSQAGRQQWDEKLFF
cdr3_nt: TGCGCCAGCAGCCAGGCGGGTAGACAGCAATGGGATGAAAAACTGTTTTTT

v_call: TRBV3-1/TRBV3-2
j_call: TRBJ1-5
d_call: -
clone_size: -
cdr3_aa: CASSQARRGQPQHF
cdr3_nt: TGTGCCAGCAGCCAAGCCCGGCGGGGGCAGCCCCAGCATTTT

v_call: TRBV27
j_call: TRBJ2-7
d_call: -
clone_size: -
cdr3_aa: CASSIPGTSFQQYF
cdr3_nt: TGTGCCAGCAGCATTCCCGGGACCTCCTTCCAGCAGTACTTC

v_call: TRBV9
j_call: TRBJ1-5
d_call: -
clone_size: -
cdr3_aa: CASDTTDLAAQHF
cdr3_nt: TGTGCCAGCGATACCACTGACCTAGCGGCCCAGCATTTT

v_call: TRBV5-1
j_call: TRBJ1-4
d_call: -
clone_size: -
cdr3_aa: CASSLESPDEKLFF
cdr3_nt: TGCGCCAGCAGCTTGGAAAGTCCGGATGAAAAACTGTTTTTT

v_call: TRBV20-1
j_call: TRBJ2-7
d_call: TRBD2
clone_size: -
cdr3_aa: CSASDSGRIYEQYF
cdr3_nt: TGCAGTGCTAGTGATAGCGGGAGGATATACGAGCAGTACTTC

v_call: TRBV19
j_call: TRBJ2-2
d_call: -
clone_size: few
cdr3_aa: CASSDRRVLTGELFF
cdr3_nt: TGTGCCAGTAGTGACCGACGGGTACTGACCGGGGAGCTGTTTTTT

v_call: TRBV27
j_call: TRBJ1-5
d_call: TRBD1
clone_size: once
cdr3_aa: CASSRTQGTDQPQHF
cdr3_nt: TGTGCCAGCAGTCGAACACAGGGGACGGATCAGCCCCAGCATTTT

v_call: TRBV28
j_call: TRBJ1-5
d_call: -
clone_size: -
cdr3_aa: CASSYSYQPQHF
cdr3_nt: TGTGCCAGCAGTTACAGTTATCAGCCCCAGCATTTT

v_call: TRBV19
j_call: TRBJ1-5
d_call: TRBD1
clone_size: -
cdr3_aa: CASSARKGDRGFFSNQPQHF
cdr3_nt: TGTGCCAGTAGTGCTAGGAAGGGAGACAGGGGGTTTTTTAGCAATCAGCCCCAGCATTTT

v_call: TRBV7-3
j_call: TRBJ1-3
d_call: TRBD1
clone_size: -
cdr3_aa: CASSWTGSGNTIYF
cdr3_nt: TGTGCCAGCAGCTGGACAGGGTCTGGAAACACCATATATTTT

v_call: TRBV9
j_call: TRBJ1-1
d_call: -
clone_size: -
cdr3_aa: CASSVDWVFTEAFF
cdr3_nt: TGTGCCAGCAGCGTAGATTGGGTTTTCACTGAAGCTTTCTTT

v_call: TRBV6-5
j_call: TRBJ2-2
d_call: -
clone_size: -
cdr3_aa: CASSYLVSGELFF
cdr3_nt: TGTGCCAGCAGTTACTTAGTGAGCGGGGAGCTGTTTTTT

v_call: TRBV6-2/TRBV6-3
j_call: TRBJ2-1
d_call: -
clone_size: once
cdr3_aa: CASSPEWVASNEQFF
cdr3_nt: TGTGCCAGCAGTCCGGAATGGGTAGCTAGCAATGAGCAGTTCTTC

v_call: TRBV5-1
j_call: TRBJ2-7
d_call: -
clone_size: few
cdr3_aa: CASSLAGGASEQYF
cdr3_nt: TGCGCCAGCAGCTTGGCAGGTGGCGCTTCGGAGCAGTACTTC

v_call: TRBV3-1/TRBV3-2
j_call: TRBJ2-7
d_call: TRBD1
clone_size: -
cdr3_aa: CASSLRDSYEQYF
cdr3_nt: TGTGCCAGCAGCCTGAGGGACAGCTACGAGCAGTACTTC

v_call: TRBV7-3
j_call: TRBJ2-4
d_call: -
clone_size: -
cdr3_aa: CASSARLEEGKYF
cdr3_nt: TGTGCCAGCAGCGCCCGTCTTGAGGAGGGAAAGTACTTC

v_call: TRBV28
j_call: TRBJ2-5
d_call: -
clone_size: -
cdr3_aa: CASSFRGEETQYF
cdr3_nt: TGTGCCAGCAGTTTTCGAGGGGAAGAGACCCAGTACTTC

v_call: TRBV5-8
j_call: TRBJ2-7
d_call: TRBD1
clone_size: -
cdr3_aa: CASSLWAGGDYEQYF
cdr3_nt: TGTGCCAGCAGCTTGTGGGCAGGGGGCGACTACGAGCAGTACTTC

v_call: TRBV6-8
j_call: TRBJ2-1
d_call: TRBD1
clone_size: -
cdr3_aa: CASRRGTGSYNEQFF
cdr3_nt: TGTGCCAGCAGGCGCGGGACAGGGTCCTACAATGAGCAGTTCTTC

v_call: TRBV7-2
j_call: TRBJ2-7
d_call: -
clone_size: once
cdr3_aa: CASSLAVTGEQYF
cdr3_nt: TGTGCCAGCAGCTTAGCAGTCACGGGCGAGCAGTACTTC

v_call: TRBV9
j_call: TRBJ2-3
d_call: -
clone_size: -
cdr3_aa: CASSVLASTDTQYF
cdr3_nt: TGTGCCAGCAGCGTACTCGCTAGCACAGATACGCAGTATTTT

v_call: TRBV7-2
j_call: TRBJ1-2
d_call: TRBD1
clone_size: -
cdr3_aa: CASSQIQGIYGYTF
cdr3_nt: TGTGCCAGCAGTCAAATACAGGGGATCTATGGCTACACCTTC

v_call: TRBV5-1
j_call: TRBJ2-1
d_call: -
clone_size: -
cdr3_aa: CASSPGLNNEQFF
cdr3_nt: TGCGCCAGCAGCCCGGGACTGAACAATGAGCAGTTCTTC

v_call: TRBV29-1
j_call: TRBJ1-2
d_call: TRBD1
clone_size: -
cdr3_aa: CSDRQGDGYTF
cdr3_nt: TGCAGCGACCGACAGGGAGATGGCTACACCTTC

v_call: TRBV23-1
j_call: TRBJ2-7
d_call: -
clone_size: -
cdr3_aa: CASSRRARPYEQYF
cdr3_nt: TGCGCCAGCAGTCGGCGGGCAAGGCCCTACGAGCAGTACTTC

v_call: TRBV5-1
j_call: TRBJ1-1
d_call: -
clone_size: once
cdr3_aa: CASSLGMKNTEAFF
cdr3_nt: TGCGCCAGCAGCCTCGGGATGAAAAACACTGAAGCTTTCTTT

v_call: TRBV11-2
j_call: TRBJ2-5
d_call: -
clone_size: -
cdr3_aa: CASIHGGAAETQYF
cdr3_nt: TGTGCCAGCATCCACGGTGGGGCTGCGGAGACCCAGTACTTC